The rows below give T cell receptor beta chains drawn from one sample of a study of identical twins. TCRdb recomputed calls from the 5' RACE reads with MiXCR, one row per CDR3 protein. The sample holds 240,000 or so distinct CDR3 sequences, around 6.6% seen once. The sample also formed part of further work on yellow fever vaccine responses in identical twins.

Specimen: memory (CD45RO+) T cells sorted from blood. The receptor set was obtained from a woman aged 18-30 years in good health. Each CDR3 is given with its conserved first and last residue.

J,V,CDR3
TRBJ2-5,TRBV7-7,CASRRQGEETQYF
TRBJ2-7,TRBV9,CASSAKSGLPLEQYF
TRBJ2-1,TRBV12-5,CASGYGLAGYNEQFF
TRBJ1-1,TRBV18,CASSRTDMNTEAFF
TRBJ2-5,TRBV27,CASTKWGADQQETQYF
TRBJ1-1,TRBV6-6,CASRRDSYTEAFF
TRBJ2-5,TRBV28,CASSPTRTRQETQYF
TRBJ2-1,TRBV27,CASSLRAGHEQFF
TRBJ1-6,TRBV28,CASGPPALNNSPLHF
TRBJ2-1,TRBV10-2,CASIFQREGEQFF
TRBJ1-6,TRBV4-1,CASSHTAGANNSPLHF
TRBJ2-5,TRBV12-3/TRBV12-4,CASSLVDQETQYF
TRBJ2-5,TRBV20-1,CSARDGGKVETQYF
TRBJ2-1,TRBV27,CASSSRGANEQFF
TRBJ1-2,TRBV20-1,CSARESHNYGYTF
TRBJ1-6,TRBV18,CASSKPGQGSPLHF
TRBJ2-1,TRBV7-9,CASSLELGTSEQFF
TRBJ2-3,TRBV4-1,CASSQAGLYFTDTQYF
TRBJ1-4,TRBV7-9,CASSPPTGVMGLFF
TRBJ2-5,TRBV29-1,CSGGTQETQYF
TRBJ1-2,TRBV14,CASSLQHNYGYTF
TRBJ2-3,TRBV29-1,CSVVGGTSGVLDTQYF
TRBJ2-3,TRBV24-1,CATSDLASGGAQYF
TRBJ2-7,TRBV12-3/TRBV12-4,CASSPRQGFGLYEQYF